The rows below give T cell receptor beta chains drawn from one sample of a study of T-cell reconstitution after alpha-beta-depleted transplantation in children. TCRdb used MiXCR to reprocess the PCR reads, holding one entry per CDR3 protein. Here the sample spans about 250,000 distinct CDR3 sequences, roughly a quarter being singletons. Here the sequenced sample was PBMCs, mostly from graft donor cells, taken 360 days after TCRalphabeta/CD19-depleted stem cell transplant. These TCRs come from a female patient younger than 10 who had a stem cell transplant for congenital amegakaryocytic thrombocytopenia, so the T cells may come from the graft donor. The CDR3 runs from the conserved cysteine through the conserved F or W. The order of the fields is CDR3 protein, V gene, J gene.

CATYSGHGYTF	TRBV24-1	TRBJ1-2
CASRATGVNTEAFF	TRBV28	TRBJ1-1
CASSFRPGGSDTQYF	TRBV12-3/TRBV12-4	TRBJ2-3
CASRVGLDTQYF	TRBV2	TRBJ2-3
CSARQGTGELFF	TRBV20-1	TRBJ2-2
CASSLIMVNYGYTF	TRBV28	TRBJ1-2
CASRSATGTYNSPLHF	TRBV5-6	TRBJ1-6
CSARSPGQGFF	TRBV20-1	TRBJ2-1
CSGRQGVTEAFF	TRBV29-1	TRBJ1-1
CASSQQGAGNTIYF	TRBV14	TRBJ1-3